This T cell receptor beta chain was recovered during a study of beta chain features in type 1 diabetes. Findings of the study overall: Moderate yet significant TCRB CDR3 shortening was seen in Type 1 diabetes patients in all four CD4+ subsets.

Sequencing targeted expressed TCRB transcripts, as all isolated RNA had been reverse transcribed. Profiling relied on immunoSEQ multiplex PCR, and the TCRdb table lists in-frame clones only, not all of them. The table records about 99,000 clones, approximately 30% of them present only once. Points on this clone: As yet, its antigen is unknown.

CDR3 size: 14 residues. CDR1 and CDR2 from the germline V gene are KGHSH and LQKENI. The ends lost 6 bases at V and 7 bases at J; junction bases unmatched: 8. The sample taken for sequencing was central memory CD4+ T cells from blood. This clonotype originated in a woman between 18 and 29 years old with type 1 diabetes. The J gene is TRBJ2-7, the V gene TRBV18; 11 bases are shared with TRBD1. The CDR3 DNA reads TGTGCCAGCTCGCCCGGACAGGGGGCGTGGGAGCAGTACTTC. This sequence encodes CASSPGQGAWEQYF.